The clone carrying this T cell receptor beta chain has a count of ten or more. The antigen is undetermined. Construction of TCR beta libraries relied on iRepertoire HTBI primers and on Arm-PCR targeting CDR3 regions. Under the authors' procedure: The samples yielded fewer than 75 TRBV and roughly 15 TRBJ segments. In TCRdb, the multiplex PCR reads were re-called with MiXCR into one record per CDR3 protein. These V and J calls derive from TCRdb rather than the authors' analysis. Here the sample spans 300,000 to 400,000 distinct CDR3 sequences, 15% to 20% being singletons. Documented time point: newly diagnosed GD, antithyroid drugs for less than 3 months. Researchers made the TCR library from RNA that was extracted from PBMCs. This entry is derived from a study of regulatory T cells in long-lasting Graves disease. Study findings and constraints: The study found TRBV28, TRBJ1-2 and TRBJ2-5 favored in persistent disease.

The CDR3 covers 16 residues. The V and J ends lost 1 base and 1 base respectively, with 14 bases between them. The receptor was isolated from a female donor with Graves disease. The sequenced sample was peripheral blood mononuclear cells (PBMCs), obtained at new diagnosis, from a patient treated with antithyroid drugs. The J gene is TRBJ2-7, the V gene TRBV12-3 or TRBV12-4; weak D call: TRBD2 (6 bases). CDR3 sequence (DNA): TGTGCCAGCAGTTTAGGTGGCGGGATGGGGTCCTACGAGCAGTACTTC. Its protein is CASSLGGGMGSYEQYF.